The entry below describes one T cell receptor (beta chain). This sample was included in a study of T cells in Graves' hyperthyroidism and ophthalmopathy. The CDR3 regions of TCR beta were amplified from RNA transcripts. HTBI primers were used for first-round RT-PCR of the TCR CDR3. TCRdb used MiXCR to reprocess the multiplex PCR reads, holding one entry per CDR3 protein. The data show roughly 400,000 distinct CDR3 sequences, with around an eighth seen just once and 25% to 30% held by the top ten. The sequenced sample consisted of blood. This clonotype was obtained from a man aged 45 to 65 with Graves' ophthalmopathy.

This CDR3 is CASSYSGPIAKNIQYF. The CDR3 coding sequence is TGTGCCAGTAGTTATAGCGGTCCTATAGCCAAAAACATTCAGTACTTC. The chain carries TRBV19 and TRBJ2-4; the D gene is possibly TRBD2 (6 bases). The CDR3 extends over 16 amino acids. Germline assignment: CDR1 LNHDA and CDR2 SQIVND (reference sequence). The V end was cut by 5 bases, the J end by 0 bases, with 14 bases between.